This TCR beta chain was identified during a study of OX40 agonist ivuxolimab in advanced cancers. Study as a whole: Of mixed ages from about 23 to 85 and averaging approximately 60 years, the group was roughly 85% male. Three patients got partial responses; one had hepatocellular carcinoma and two had cutaneous melanoma.

The V and J ends lost 4 bases and 2 bases respectively, with 13 bases between them. The CDR3 runs 14 residues. Germline V lookup: CDR1 SGHKS, CDR2 YYEKEE (reference sequence). Regarding the study as a whole: Both blood CD4+ and CD8+ T cells showed clonal growth by week 6 at 0.1 to 3.0 mg/kg.

This clone is deemed medium-sized. Its specificity is not known. Assay: immunoSEQ multiplex PCR; the TCRdb copy retains only in-frame clones and omits some. The table shows 25,000 to 40,000 clones, with around 83% occurring only once. Source: CD4+ or CD8+ T cells sorted from blood, taken in a trial of the OX40 agonist ivuxolimab. The gene calls are TRBV5-5 and TRBJ2-7; perhaps TRBD1 as D (5 bases). This clonotype originated in an adult with an advanced solid tumor such as melanoma, head and neck, liver or kidney cancer. The CDR3 is CASSMTDPAYEQYF. For the CDR3, the DNA is TGTGCCAGCAGCATGACAGACCCTGCCTACGAGCAGTACTTC.